Below, 23 T cell receptor beta chains from the same sample are listed, as sequenced in a study of blood T cell repertoires in COVID-19. Produced via immunoSEQ multiplex PCR; TCRdb's table is partial and in-frame only. Seen here are about 150,000 clones, approximately 88% observed once, and the top ten hold more than 2%. Input material: peripheral blood. These receptors were obtained from a man aged 70 or older with acute or convalescent COVID-19.

This chain connects TRBV28 to TRBJ1-3, with a possible D match to TRBD1 (6 bases). The CDR3 contains 14 residues. V lost 6 bases to trimming and J lost 1 base, with 10 bases between them. In germline, CDR1 is MDHEN, CDR2 SYDVKM. The CDR3 coding sequence is TGTGCCAGCAGAATGAGGGGGTCTGGAAACACCATATATTTT. It yields the protein CASRMRGSGNTIYF.

The table lists this clone with a few counts. This chain uses TRBV28 with TRBJ1-2; D remains ambiguous. The germline CDR1 and CDR2 sequences are MDHEN and SYDVKM. The CDR3 runs to 13 residues. The V end lost 3 bases, the J end lost 6 bases, and 11 bases lay between the germline ends. CDR3 loop: CASSFSHGDGYTF. The CDR3, as DNA: TGTGCCAGCAGTTTTTCCCACGGGGATGGCTACACCTTC.

CDR3 DNA: TGCAGCGCCCGACAGGGGGGTCACACTGAAGCTTTCTTT. Amino acid sequence: CSARQGGHTEAFF. J is TRBJ1-1 and V is TRBV29-1; 9 positions agree with TRBD1. The germline CDR1 and CDR2 sequences are SQVTM and ANQGSEA. The CDR3 runs to 13 residues. The V gene end was trimmed by 7 bases and the J gene end by 3 bases; junction bases not matched to a gene: 6.

CDR3 residues: CASSAPRETQYF. The CDR3, as DNA: TGTGCCAGTAGTGCCCCCCGGGAGACCCAGTACTTC. This chain links TRBV19 with TRBJ2-5; D unclear. V was pared by 5 bases and J by 5 bases, with 9 bases between. The CDR3 runs 12 residues. CDR1 LNHDA and CDR2 SQIVND come from the germline V gene (reference sequence). Filled out from reference TRBV19 and TRBJ2-5, the complete variable domain reads DGGITQSPKYLFRKEGQNVTLSCEQNLNHDAMYWYRQDPGQGLRLIYYSQIVNDFQKGDIAEGYSVSREKKESFPLTVTSAQKNPTAFYLCASSAPRETQYFGPGTRLLVL.

The CDR3: CASSLRGEDTEAFF. DNA of the CDR3: TGTGCCAGCAGCTTACGGGGGGAGGACACTGAAGCTTTCTTT. The chain joins TRBV7-3 to TRBJ1-1, with D perhaps matching TRBD1 (5 bases). In germline, CDR1 is SGHTA, CDR2 FQGTGA. This CDR3 spans 14 amino acids. V lost 2 bases and J 3 bases, leaving 10 bases between the germline ends.

The chain has TRBV24-1 and TRBJ1-2, with 8 bases aligning to TRBD1. The CDR3 runs to 14 residues. Looked up from germline, CDR1 is KGHDR and CDR2 is SFDVKD. Trimming at V came to 4 bases and at J to 7 bases, leaving 7 bases not matched to a gene. The CDR3 protein is CATSDPTGGAGYTF. Written as DNA, the CDR3 is TGTGCCACCAGTGACCCCACAGGGGGGGCTGGCTACACCTTC.

The chain uses TRBV3-1 (or the pseudogene TRBV3-2) and TRBJ2-3; the match to TRBD2 covers 8 bases. V was pared by 1 base and J by 0 bases, with 12 bases of the junction left unmatched. CDR1 LGHDT and CDR2 YNNKEL come from the germline V gene (reference sequence). This CDR3 spans 19 amino acids. For the CDR3, the DNA is TGTGCCAGCAGCCAAGGGGGACTAGGACGCGGGCGGAGCACAGATACGCAGTATTTT. Protein: CASSQGGLGRGRSTDTQYF.

This chain connects TRBV9 to TRBJ2-2; TRBD2 agrees at 11 bases. Per the germline V gene, CDR1 is SGDLS and CDR2 is YYNGEE. The junction had 7 bases not matched to a gene; V was cut back by 5 bases and J by 7 bases. CDR3 size: 15 residues. CDR3 in amino acids: CASSLAGGFGGELFF. The CDR3 bases are TGTGCCAGCAGTCTAGCGGGAGGATTTGGCGGGGAGCTGTTTTTT. The full variable domain, with the rest looked up from reference TRBV9 and TRBJ2-2, is DSGVTQTPKHLITATGQRVTLRCSPRSGDLSVYWYQQSLDQGLQFLIQYYNGEERAKGNILERFSAQQFPDLHSELNLSSLELGDSALYFCASSLAGGFGGELFFGEGSRLTVL.

CDR3 loop: CASSDYSGGPSTGELFF. The DNA for the CDR3 is TGTGCCAGCAGCGACTATAGCGGGGGGCCTAGTACCGGGGAGCTGTTTTTT. The V call is TRBV3-1 (or the pseudogene TRBV3-2), the J call TRBJ2-2; 10 bases are shared with TRBD2. CDR1 is LGHDT, CDR2 YNNKEL, per germline (reference sequence). J gave up 5 bases and V 5 bases, and 11 bases lay outside the gene matches. The CDR3 loop spans 17 amino acids.

V is TRBV6-5 and J is TRBJ2-5, with 8 positions matching TRBD2. With 2 bases clipped from V and 5 bases from J, the junction kept 7 bases outside the gene matches. Germline loops: CDR1 MNHEY, CDR2 SVGAGI. The CDR3 contains 15 residues. CDR3 DNA: TGTGCCAGCAGTTACGCGGGGGGCAACATGGAGACCCAGTACTTC. It specifies CASSYAGGNMETQYF.

The chain carries TRBV29-1 and TRBJ1-1, with 8 positions matching TRBD1. CDR1 SQVTM and CDR2 ANQGSEA come from the germline V gene. V was clipped by 5 bases and J by 2 bases; unmatched bases: 10. The CDR3 has 15 amino acids. The CDR3 region is CSVPGQASLNTEAFF. As DNA, the CDR3 is TGCAGCGTTCCGGGACAGGCCTCCCTTAACACTGAAGCTTTCTTT.

The CDR3 protein is CASSLTGGGTGEGYGYTF. The CDR3 coding sequence is TGTGCCAGCAGCTTAACCGGCGGCGGGACAGGGGAGGGCTATGGCTACACCTTC. The chain combines TRBV7-3 with TRBJ1-2; 10 bases agree with TRBD1. The V gene end was trimmed by 0 bases and the J gene end by 4 bases; junction bases not matched to a gene: 11. Germline V gene data show CDR1 as SGHTA and CDR2 as FQGTGA. The CDR3 totals 18 residues.

The chain is built from TRBV30 and TRBJ2-7; D not certain. Trimming left V 2 bases short and J 2 bases short, with 10 bases between. Germline loops: CDR1 GTSNPN, CDR2 SVGIG (reference sequence). CDR3 length: 13 amino acids. CDR3 residues: CAWSRSAAYEQYF. As DNA, the CDR3 is TGTGCCTGGAGTCGAAGTGCAGCCTACGAGCAGTACTTC.

Only one count was recorded for this clone. The junction differs from germline at one of its ends, possibly a read error. The chain joins TRBV19 to TRBJ2-6; TRBD1 is a possible D gene (5 bases). From germline, CDR1 is LNHDA and CDR2 SQIVND (reference sequence). The CDR3 spans 12 residues. CDR3 loop: CASRFGANVPTF. The CDR3 DNA follows: TGTGCCAGTAGATTTGGGGCCAACGTCCCGACTTTC. Together with reference TRBV19 and TRBJ2-6, the CDR3 gives the full variable domain: DGGITQSPKYLFRKEGQNVTLSCEQNLNHDAMYWYRQDPGQGLRLIYYSQIVNDFQKGDIAEGYSVSREKKESFPLTVTSAQKNPTAFYLCASRFGANVPTFGAGSRLTVL.

This sequence joins TRBV6-6 and TRBJ2-7; 9 positions match TRBD1. This CDR3 region has 14 residues. The germline V gene encodes CDR1 MNHNY and CDR2 SVGAGI (reference sequence). The V segment lost 6 bases and the J segment 4 bases; nucleotides outside the gene matches: 7. In DNA form, the CDR3 reads TGTGCCAGCAGGGTACAGGGGGCGGTGTACGAGCAGTACTTC. This encodes CASRVQGAVYEQYF.

This rearrangement joins TRBV28 to TRBJ2-1; 10 bases are shared with TRBD2. Per the germline V gene, CDR1 is MDHEN and CDR2 is SYDVKM. The CDR3 loop spans 16 amino acids. Trimming cost V 4 bases and J 9 bases; bases outside gene matches: 12. Here the CDR3 DNA reads TGTGCCAGCAGTTCCCCGGGGAGCGGGAGGGCCTTTGAGCAGTTCTTC. Its protein product is CASSSPGSGRAFEQFF.

The chain recombines TRBV3-1 (or the pseudogene TRBV3-2) with TRBJ1-2; D is uncertain. Germline CDR1 and CDR2: LGHDT and YNNKEL (reference sequence). The V and J ends lost 1 base and 4 bases respectively, with 10 bases between them. The CDR3 is 14 amino acids. The CDR3 region is CASSQGGSIYGYTF. The DNA of the CDR3 is TGTGCCAGCAGCCAAGGCGGCAGCATCTATGGCTACACCTTC.

The chain recombines TRBV19 with TRBJ1-2; D unclear. This CDR3 comprises 15 residues. Germline V gene sequence: CDR1 LNHDA, CDR2 SQIVND (reference sequence). V was trimmed by 4 bases and J by 5 bases, leaving 17 bases between them. CDR3 sequence reads: CASSTLTPTGYGYTF. CDR3 nucleotides: TGTGCCAGTAGTACCCTGACCCCAACGGGGTATGGCTACACCTTC. Complete variable domain (other parts from reference TRBV19 and TRBJ1-2): DGGITQSPKYLFRKEGQNVTLSCEQNLNHDAMYWYRQDPGQGLRLIYYSQIVNDFQKGDIAEGYSVSREKKESFPLTVTSAQKNPTAFYLCASSTLTPTGYGYTFGSGTRLTVV.

The gene calls are TRBV7-8 and TRBJ2-2, with D possibly TRBD1 on 5 matching bases. The V end lost 2 bases, the J end lost 3 bases, and 10 bases lay between the germline ends. Per germline, CDR1 SGHVS and CDR2 FQNEAQ. The CDR3 is made up of 15 amino acids. The DNA for the CDR3 is TGTGCCAGCAGCTTAATGGGGCCGGACACCGGGGAGCTGTTTTTT. It yields the protein CASSLMGPDTGELFF.

This rearrangement joins TRBV13 to TRBJ1-2, with D uncertain. V was shortened by 5 bases and J by 2 bases, with 15 bases between the two germline ends. CDR3 length: 15 residues. Germline V gene sequence: CDR1 PRHDT, CDR2 FYEKMQ (reference sequence). CDR3 DNA: TGTGCCAGCAGCCCCTCCCCGGGAGTGAACTATGGCTACACCTTC. It codes for CASSPSPGVNYGYTF.

The chain is built from TRBV6-5 and TRBJ1-5; tentative D call: TRBD1 (5 bases). V gave up 11 bases and J gave up 7 bases, with 12 bases separating them. The CDR3 totals 11 residues. Germline CDR1 MNHEY, CDR2 SVGAGI. DNA of the CDR3: TGTGCCGGGGGGGGTGGACAGCCCCAGCATTTT. This sequence encodes CAGGGGQPQHF.

The chain joins TRBV19 to TRBJ2-1, with 8 bases aligning to TRBD2. Germline lookup yields CDR1 LNHDA and CDR2 SQIVND (reference sequence). The CDR3 loop spans 12 amino acids. The V and J ends lost 9 bases and 7 bases, in that order; junction bases with no gene match: 5. CDR3 DNA: TGTGCCAGCGGGAGGGGGAGGAATGAGCAGTTCTTC. Protein product: CASGRGRNEQFF.

This chain links TRBV29-1 with TRBJ2-3; a weak D match, TRBD1 (7 bases). V lost 5 bases, J lost 3 bases, and 12 bases lay in between. This CDR3 region has 13 residues. The V gene's germline CDR1 is SQVTM and CDR2 ANQGSEA. CDR3 sequence: CSVRQGGTDTQYF. In DNA form, the CDR3 reads TGCAGCGTTCGACAGGGAGGAACAGATACGCAGTATTTT.